One and the same sample provided the 9 T cell receptor beta chains below, sequenced in a study of T cells in Graves' hyperthyroidism and ophthalmopathy. Amplified regions were TCR beta CDR3 sequences from RNA transcripts. With the HTBI primer set, the TCR CDR3 went through a first round of RT-PCR. TCRdb redid the calling of the multiplex PCR reads with MiXCR, one entry per CDR3 protein. The repertoire holds about 400,000 distinct CDR3 sequences, more than 12% seen once, with around 27% in the top ten. Sequencing was carried out using blood. The source of these receptors is a middle-aged man with Graves' ophthalmopathy.

The gene calls are TRBV7-9 and TRBJ2-7, with D possibly being TRBD2 (6 bases). The V gene lost 7 bases and the J gene lost 0 bases, with 19 bases spanning the gap. The CDR3 runs to 16 residues. In germline, CDR1 is SEHNR, CDR2 FQNEAQ (reference sequence). The DNA for the CDR3 is TGTGCCAGCACCCCTATAGGCGGGACCCGCTCCTACGAGCAGTACTTC. Protein: CASTPIGGTRSYEQYF.

This clonotype has a count of ten or more. V is TRBV30 and J is TRBJ2-7, with 7 bases fitting TRBD1. Germline V gives CDR1 GTSNPN, CDR2 SVGIG (reference sequence). J lost 6 bases, V lost 3 bases, and 5 bases had no gene match. The CDR3 totals 12 residues. This chain's CDR3 is CAWSETGSEQYF. The CDR3 nucleotides read TGTGCCTGGAGCGAGACAGGGAGCGAGCAGTACTTC.

At least ten counts were recorded for this clonotype. V usage is TRBV12-3 or TRBV12-4 and J usage is TRBJ1-5; weak D call: TRBD1 (5 bases). The ends were cut back, 5 bases at V and 5 bases at J, with 10 bases in the middle. The CDR3 contains 13 residues. This chain's CDR3 is CASSRDGYQPQHF. CDR3 DNA: TGTGCCAGCAGTCGGGACGGATATCAGCCCCAGCATTTT.

The chain recombines TRBV9 with TRBJ2-7; 9 positions agree with TRBD2. The V and J ends lost 4 bases and 5 bases, in that order; junction bases with no gene match: 7. The CDR3 is 14 residues long. Germline values: CDR1 SGDLS, CDR2 YYNGEE. CDR3 in DNA: TGTGCCAGCAGCTTGCGGGAGGGCCACCACGAGCAGTACTTC. Translation gives CASSLREGHHEQYF.

This clonotype was observed at least ten times. This rearrangement joins TRBV2 to TRBJ1-2; 9 bases match TRBD1. Germline-derived CDR1 and CDR2 are SNHLY and FYNNEI. CDR3 size: 16 residues. V shed 4 bases, J shed 4 bases, and the junction held 10 bases outside the gene matches. The DNA for the CDR3 is TGTGCCAGCAGTGTCAGCAGGACAGGGGTTCCCTATGGCTACACCTTC. It encodes CASSVSRTGVPYGYTF. The whole variable domain, filled in from reference TRBV2 and TRBJ1-2, reads EPEVTQTPSHQVTQMGQEVILRCVPISNHLYFYWYRQILGQKVEFLVSFYNNEISEKSEIFDDQFSVERPDGSNFTLKIRSTKLEDSAMYFCASSVSRTGVPYGYTFGSGTRLTVV.

In its sample, this clonotype was seen a few times. The chain couples TRBV20-1 to TRBJ2-7; 13 bases agree with TRBD2. The germline CDR1 and CDR2 sequences are DFQATT and SNEGSKA (reference sequence). The CDR3 has 16 residues. In DNA, the CDR3 is TGCAGCGTTGCGGTGGGGACTAGCGGGGAAACCTACGAGCAGTACTTC. It yields the protein CSVAVGTSGETYEQYF.

In its sample, this clonotype was seen many times. This chain links TRBV7-3 with TRBJ2-1, with TRBD2 matching 9 bases. CDR1 and CDR2 (germline): SGHTA, FQGTGA. Unmatched junction bases numbered 5, after V lost 5 bases and J lost 0 bases. The length of the CDR3 is 16 residues. This chain's CDR3 is CASSPLAGSSYNEQFF. CDR3 sequence (DNA): TGTGCCAGCAGCCCCCTAGCGGGAAGCTCCTACAATGAGCAGTTCTTC.

The V and J genes are TRBV12-3 or TRBV12-4 and TRBJ2-4; 7 bases line up with TRBD1. V lost 2 bases and J lost 8; bases outside the gene matches: 6. The CDR3 is 14 residues long. The CDR3 sequence is CASSLKGDRDIQYF. DNA for the CDR3: TGTGCCAGCAGTTTAAAGGGAGACAGGGACATTCAGTACTTC.

J is TRBJ2-2 and V is TRBV24-1; maybe TRBD2 (6 bases). V lost 1 base and J lost 3, with 8 bases in between. This CDR3 region has 15 residues. Germline loops: CDR1 KGHDR, CDR2 SFDVKD. The CDR3 region is CATSDFERDTGELFF. CDR3 sequence (DNA): TGTGCCACCAGTGATTTCGAGCGGGACACCGGGGAGCTGTTTTTT.